This is a list of T cell receptor beta chains from one sample in a study of molecular identifiers for immune sequencing clone quantification. Using its own MiXCR run on the PCR reads, TCRdb lists one record per CDR3 protein. This table holds approximately 550,000 distinct CDR3 sequences, roughly 24% found once. Input material: naive CD8+ T cells from blood, with Jurkat cell RNA spiked in. These receptors were taken from a human donor in good health. Some libraries in this study had Jurkat cell RNA spiked in. The CDR3 runs from the conserved cysteine through the conserved F or W. A D gene is named only where the DNA matches it firmly. Clone size is given for some rows only: seen once, a few or many times, or a class if the clone is expanded.

J gene: TRBJ2-7
D gene: .
V gene: TRBV7-9
clone size: many
CDR3 length: 15
CDR3 DNA: TGTGCCAGCAGCTCCGATACAGAGCATCTTTACGAGCAGTACTTC
CDR3 protein: CASSSDTEHLYEQYF

J gene: TRBJ2-3
D gene: TRBD1
V gene: TRBV6-1
clone size: many
CDR3 length: 13
CDR3 DNA: TGTGCCAGCAGAGGGACAGGGGAAGATACGCAGTATTTT
CDR3 protein: CASRGTGEDTQYF

J gene: TRBJ2-3
D gene: .
V gene: TRBV6-9
clone size: many
CDR3 length: 10
CDR3 DNA: TGTGCCAGCAGGGTGGTTGCGCAGTATTTT
CDR3 protein: CASRVVAQYF

J gene: TRBJ1-1
D gene: .
V gene: TRBV27
clone size: few
CDR3 length: 14
CDR3 DNA: TGTGCCAGCAGGGAGGGGCAGTTTAACACTGAAGCTTTCTTT
CDR3 protein: CASREGQFNTEAFF

J gene: TRBJ2-5
D gene: .
V gene: TRBV7-2
clone size: many
CDR3 length: 13
CDR3 DNA: TGTGCCAGCAGCTTAGGGAGGATGGAGACCCAGTACTTC
CDR3 protein: CASSLGRMETQYF

J gene: TRBJ2-1
D gene: TRBD2
V gene: TRBV3-1
clone size: .
CDR3 length: 15
CDR3 DNA: TGTGCCAGCAGCCCCGGGACTAGCGGGATGGATGAGCAGTTCTTC
CDR3 protein: CASSPGTSGMDEQFF

J gene: TRBJ2-7
D gene: TRBD1
V gene: TRBV19
clone size: .
CDR3 length: 14
CDR3 DNA: TGTGCCAGTAAGCCCGGGACAGGGGAGTACGAGCAGTACTTC
CDR3 protein: CASKPGTGEYEQYF

J gene: TRBJ1-5
D gene: .
V gene: TRBV7-2
clone size: few
CDR3 length: 17
CDR3 DNA: TGTGCCAGCAGCTTAGCGGCAGGGACGTATAGCAATCAGCCCCAGCATTTT
CDR3 protein: CASSLAAGTYSNQPQHF

J gene: TRBJ2-5
D gene: TRBD1
V gene: TRBV7-9
clone size: many
CDR3 length: 14
CDR3 DNA: TGTGCCAGCAGTCCTCAGGGGGCGCGGGAGACCCAGTACTTC
CDR3 protein: CASSPQGARETQYF

J gene: TRBJ2-3
D gene: .
V gene: TRBV27
clone size: few
CDR3 length: 14
CDR3 DNA: TGTGCCAGCAGTACCTGGGCGAGGGGAGATACGCAGTATTTT
CDR3 protein: CASSTWARGDTQYF

J gene: TRBJ2-3
D gene: .
V gene: TRBV2
clone size: .
CDR3 length: 13
CDR3 DNA: TGTGCCAGCAGGGGGGGCAACGCAGATACGCAGTATTTT
CDR3 protein: CASRGGNADTQYF

J gene: TRBJ2-5
D gene: TRBD2
V gene: TRBV20-1
clone size: few
CDR3 length: 20
CDR3 DNA: TGCAGTGCTAGAGATGGTCTAAGGACGACTAGCGGGGGCTTTGGAGAGACCCAGTACTTC
CDR3 protein: CSARDGLRTTSGGFGETQYF

J gene: TRBJ2-2
D gene: TRBD2
V gene: TRBV4-1
clone size: few
CDR3 length: 16
CDR3 DNA: TGCGCCAGCAGCCGAATGGGGGGGGCGAACACCGGGGAGCTGTTTTTT
CDR3 protein: CASSRMGGANTGELFF

J gene: TRBJ2-1
D gene: TRBD1
V gene: TRBV4-3
clone size: .
CDR3 length: 15
CDR3 DNA: TGCGCCAGCAGCCAACACAGGGGAATTTACAATGAGCAGTTCTTC
CDR3 protein: CASSQHRGIYNEQFF

J gene: TRBJ1-1
D gene: .
V gene: TRBV10-3
clone size: few
CDR3 length: 14
CDR3 DNA: TGTGCCATCTGTGAGTCGGGCCCCCTGGGTGAAGCTTTCTTT
CDR3 protein: CAICESGPLGEAFF

J gene: TRBJ2-2
D gene: TRBD2
V gene: TRBV28
clone size: .
CDR3 length: 18
CDR3 DNA: TGTGCCAGCAGTTTAGGCCCCCGGACTAGCGTGAGGGCCGGCGAGCTGTTTTTT
CDR3 protein: CASSLGPRTSVRAGELFF

J gene: TRBJ1-3
D gene: .
V gene: TRBV4-2
clone size: few
CDR3 length: 16
CDR3 DNA: TGTGCCAGCAGCCAAGATCTCGCGTCTGCTGGAAACACCATATATTTT
CDR3 protein: CASSQDLASAGNTIYF

J gene: TRBJ1-4
D gene: .
V gene: TRBV6-5
clone size: .
CDR3 length: 14
CDR3 DNA: TGTGCCAGCAGCACAGGAACAACTAATGAAAAACTGTTTTTT
CDR3 protein: CASSTGTTNEKLFF

J gene: TRBJ1-4
D gene: .
V gene: TRBV28
clone size: .
CDR3 length: 15
CDR3 DNA: TGTGCCAGCAGGATCCTCGACAACACTAATGAAAAACTGTTTTTT
CDR3 protein: CASRILDNTNEKLFF

J gene: TRBJ1-2
D gene: .
V gene: TRBV29-1
clone size: .
CDR3 length: 13
CDR3 DNA: TGCAGCGTTATACAGGATTCGTACTATGGCTACACCTTC
CDR3 protein: CSVIQDSYYGYTF

J gene: TRBJ2-3
D gene: .
V gene: TRBV4-1
clone size: few
CDR3 length: 19
CDR3 DNA: TGCGCCAGCAGCCAGATAACCGTCTTGGGACACCAACCAACAGATACGCAGTATTTT
CDR3 protein: CASSQITVLGHQPTDTQYF

J gene: TRBJ2-3
D gene: .
V gene: TRBV13
clone size: .
CDR3 length: 15
CDR3 DNA: TGTGCCAGCAGCTTACGGGCAGATTTCACAGATACGCAGTATTTT
CDR3 protein: CASSLRADFTDTQYF

J gene: TRBJ2-3
D gene: TRBD1
V gene: TRBV6-1
clone size: .
CDR3 length: 15
CDR3 DNA: TGTGCCAGCAGTGGCCGGGACAGGGACACAGATGCGCAGTATTTT
CDR3 protein: CASSGRDRDTDAQYF

J gene: TRBJ1-1
D gene: .
V gene: TRBV30
clone size: many
CDR3 length: 13
CDR3 DNA: TGTGCCTGGAGCGGATTAGGGAACACTGAAGCTTTCTTT
CDR3 protein: CAWSGLGNTEAFF

J gene: TRBJ2-1
D gene: .
V gene: TRBV18
clone size: many
CDR3 length: 13
CDR3 DNA: TGTGCCAGCTCACCATTCGGGTCCGAAGAGCAGTTCTTC
CDR3 protein: CASSPFGSEEQFF

J gene: TRBJ1-1
D gene: TRBD1
V gene: TRBV5-3
clone size: .
CDR3 length: 16
CDR3 DNA: TGTGCCAGCAGCCACTTAAACAGGGGGGGGGGCACTGAAGCTTTCTTT
CDR3 protein: CASSHLNRGGGTEAFF

J gene: TRBJ2-5
D gene: TRBD2
V gene: TRBV7-9
clone size: .
CDR3 length: 16
CDR3 DNA: TGTGCCAGCAGCTCCCCGCCTAGCGGGTTACAAGAGACCCAGTACTTC
CDR3 protein: CASSSPPSGLQETQYF

J gene: TRBJ2-3
D gene: .
V gene: TRBV10-3
clone size: many
CDR3 length: 15
CDR3 DNA: TGTGCCATCAGTATAGGAGCGGTACGCACAGATACGCAGTATTTT
CDR3 protein: CAISIGAVRTDTQYF

J gene: TRBJ2-5
D gene: TRBD1
V gene: TRBV11-2
clone size: few
CDR3 length: 19
CDR3 DNA: TGTGCCAGCAGCTTAGACGCGATAATTACAGGGGGCCTGGGAGAGACCCAGTACTTC
CDR3 protein: CASSLDAIITGGLGETQYF

J gene: TRBJ1-1
D gene: .
V gene: TRBV6-2/TRBV6-3
clone size: .
CDR3 length: 14
CDR3 DNA: TGTGCCAGCAGTCCCTTGTGGGGAGACACTGAAGCTTTCTTT
CDR3 protein: CASSPLWGDTEAFF

J gene: TRBJ2-1
D gene: .
V gene: TRBV27
clone size: few
CDR3 length: 14
CDR3 DNA: TGTGCCAGCAGTCCGGAAAGTGCCCACAATGAGCAGTTCTTC
CDR3 protein: CASSPESAHNEQFF